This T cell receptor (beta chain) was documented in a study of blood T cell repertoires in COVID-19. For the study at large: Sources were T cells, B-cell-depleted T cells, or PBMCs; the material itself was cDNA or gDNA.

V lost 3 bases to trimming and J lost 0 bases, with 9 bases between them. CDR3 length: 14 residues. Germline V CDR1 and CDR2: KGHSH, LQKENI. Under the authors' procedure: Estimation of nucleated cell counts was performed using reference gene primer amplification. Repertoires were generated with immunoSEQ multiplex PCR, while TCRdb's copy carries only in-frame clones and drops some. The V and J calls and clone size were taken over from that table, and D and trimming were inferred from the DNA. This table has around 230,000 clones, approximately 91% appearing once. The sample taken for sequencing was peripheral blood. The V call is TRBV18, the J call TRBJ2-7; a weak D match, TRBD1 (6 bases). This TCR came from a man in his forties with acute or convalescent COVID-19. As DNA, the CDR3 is TGTGCCAGCTCACCGGGGGCGACCTCCTACGAGCAGTACTTC. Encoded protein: CASSPGATSYEQYF.